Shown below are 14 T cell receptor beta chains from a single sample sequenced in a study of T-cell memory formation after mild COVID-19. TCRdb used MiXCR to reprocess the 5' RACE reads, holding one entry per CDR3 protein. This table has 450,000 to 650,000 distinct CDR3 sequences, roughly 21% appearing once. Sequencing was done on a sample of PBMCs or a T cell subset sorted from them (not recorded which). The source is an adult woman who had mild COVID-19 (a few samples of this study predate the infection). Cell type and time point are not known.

The CDR3 DNA reads TGCGCCAGCAGCCAAGATGGGACAGGGGGTTCACCCCTCCACTTT. Translation: CASSQDGTGGSPLHF. The chain couples TRBV4-1 to TRBJ1-6; the match to TRBD1 covers 11 bases. After removal of 0 bases from V and 9 bases from J, the junction contained 1 base not matched to a gene. CDR3 length: 15 residues. Germline V CDR1 and CDR2: MGHRA, YSYEKL.

The CDR3 protein is CASRSGVLEYF. CDR3 coding DNA: TGTGCCAGCAGGTCTGGGGTCTTGGAGTACTTC. The V and J genes are TRBV12-3 or TRBV12-4 and TRBJ2-7; D is uncertain. The CDR3 has 11 residues. Deletions cut 6 bases from V and 11 bases from J, with 14 bases between.

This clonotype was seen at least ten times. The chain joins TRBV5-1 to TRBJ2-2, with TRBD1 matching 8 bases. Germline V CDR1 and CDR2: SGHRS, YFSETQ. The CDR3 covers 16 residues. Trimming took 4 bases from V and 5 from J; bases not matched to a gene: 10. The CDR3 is CASSPSGQGGTGELFF. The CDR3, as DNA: TGCGCCAGCAGCCCGAGCGGACAGGGTGGTACCGGGGAGCTGTTTTTT.

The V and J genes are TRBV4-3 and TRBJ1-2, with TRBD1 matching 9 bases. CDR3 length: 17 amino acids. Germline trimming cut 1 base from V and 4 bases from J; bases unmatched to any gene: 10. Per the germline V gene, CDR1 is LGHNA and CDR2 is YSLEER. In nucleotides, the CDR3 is TGCGCCAGCAGCCAAGCCCCGCCGGGACAGGGACGCTATGGCTACACCTTC. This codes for CASSQAPPGQGRYGYTF.

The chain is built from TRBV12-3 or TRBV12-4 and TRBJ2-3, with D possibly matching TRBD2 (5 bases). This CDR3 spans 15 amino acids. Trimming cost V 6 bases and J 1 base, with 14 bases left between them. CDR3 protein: CASSSPSRGTDTQYF. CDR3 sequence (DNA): TGTGCCAGCAGCTCCCCTAGCCGTGGCACAGATACGCAGTATTTT.

CDR3 loop: CASSSGSGTEAFF. The DNA for the CDR3 is TGTGCCAGCAGCTCGGGTAGCGGCACTGAAGCTTTCTTT. The V and J genes are TRBV5-5 and TRBJ1-1; no clear D. Trimming pared 3 bases from V and 4 bases from J, leaving 10 bases between. The CDR3 runs 13 residues. CDR1 SGHKS and CDR2 YYEKEE come from the germline V gene (reference sequence).

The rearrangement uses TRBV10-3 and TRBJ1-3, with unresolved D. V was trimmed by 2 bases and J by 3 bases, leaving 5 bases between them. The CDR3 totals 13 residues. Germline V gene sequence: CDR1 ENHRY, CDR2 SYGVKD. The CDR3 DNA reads TGTGCCATCAGTGAGGACGGTGGAAACACCATATATTTT. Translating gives CAISEDGGNTIYF.

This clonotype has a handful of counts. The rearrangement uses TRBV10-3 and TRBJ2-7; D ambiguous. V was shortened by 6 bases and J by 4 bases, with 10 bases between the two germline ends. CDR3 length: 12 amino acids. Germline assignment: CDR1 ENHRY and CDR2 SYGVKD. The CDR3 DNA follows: TGTGCCATCAGCGTCGTGAGGTACGAGCAGTACTTC. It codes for CAISVVRYEQYF.

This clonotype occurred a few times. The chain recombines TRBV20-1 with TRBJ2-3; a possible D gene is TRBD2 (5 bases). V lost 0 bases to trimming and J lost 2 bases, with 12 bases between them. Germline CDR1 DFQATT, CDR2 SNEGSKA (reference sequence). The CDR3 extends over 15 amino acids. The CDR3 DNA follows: TGCAGTGCTAGAGATTTGGGTCGGGACACAGATACGCAGTATTTT. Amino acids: CSARDLGRDTDTQYF.

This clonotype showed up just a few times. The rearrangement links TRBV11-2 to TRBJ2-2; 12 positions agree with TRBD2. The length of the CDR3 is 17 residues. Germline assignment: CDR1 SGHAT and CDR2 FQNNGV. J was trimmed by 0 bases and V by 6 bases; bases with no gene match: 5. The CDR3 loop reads CASRRGLAGTNTGELFF. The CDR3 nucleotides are TGTGCCAGCAGACGAGGACTAGCGGGGACGAACACCGGGGAGCTGTTTTTT.

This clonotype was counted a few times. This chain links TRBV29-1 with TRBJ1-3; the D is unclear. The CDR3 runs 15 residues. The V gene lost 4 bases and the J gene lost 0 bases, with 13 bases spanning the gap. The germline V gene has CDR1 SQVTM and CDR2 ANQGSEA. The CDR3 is CSVVLTQVSGNTIYF. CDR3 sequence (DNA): TGCAGCGTTGTACTGACCCAGGTCTCTGGAAACACCATATATTTT.

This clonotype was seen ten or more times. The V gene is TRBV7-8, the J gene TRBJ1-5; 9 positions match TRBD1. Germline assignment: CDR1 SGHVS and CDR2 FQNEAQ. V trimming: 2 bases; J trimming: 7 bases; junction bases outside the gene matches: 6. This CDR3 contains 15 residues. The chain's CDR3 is CASSLSDRGRQPQHF. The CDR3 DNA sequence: TGTGCCAGCAGCTTATCGGACAGGGGAAGGCAGCCCCAGCATTTT.

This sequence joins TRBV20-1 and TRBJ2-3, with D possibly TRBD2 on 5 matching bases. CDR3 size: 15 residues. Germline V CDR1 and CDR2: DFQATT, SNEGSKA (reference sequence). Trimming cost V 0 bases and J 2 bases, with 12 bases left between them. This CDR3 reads CSARDSTGNTDTQYF. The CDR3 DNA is TGCAGTGCTAGAGATTCGACCGGGAACACAGATACGCAGTATTTT.

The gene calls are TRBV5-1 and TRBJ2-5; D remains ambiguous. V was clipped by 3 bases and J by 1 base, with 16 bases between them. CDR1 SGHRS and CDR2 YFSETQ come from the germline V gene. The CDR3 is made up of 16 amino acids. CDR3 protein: CASSSGPPRLQETQYF. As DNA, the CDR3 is TGCGCCAGCAGCTCCGGACCTCCAAGACTCCAAGAGACCCAGTACTTC.